This is a list of T cell receptor beta chains from one sample in a study of a mutant IDH1 vaccine in newly diagnosed glioma. TCRdb's copy holds only in-frame clones and misses some; the assay was immunoSEQ multiplex PCR. This sample has about 27,000 clones; around 93% occur once, and the top ten carry approximately 1.1%. The sequencing here drew on PBMCs, taken from a glioma patient treated with radiotherapy, temozolomide or both. The receptor set was obtained from a man aged 40-49 years with glioma. The CDR3 runs from the conserved cysteine through the conserved F or W. The order of the fields is J gene, D gene, V gene, clone size, CDR3 protein. A D gene is named only where the DNA matches it firmly. Clone sizes are given selectively: once, few, many, or a class where the clone is expanded.

j_gene: TRBJ2-2
d_gene: TRBD2
v_gene: TRBV7-7
abundance: NA
CDR3aa: CASSSHSSGGLSPGELFF

j_gene: TRBJ2-2
d_gene: TRBD1
v_gene: TRBV12-5
abundance: NA
CDR3aa: CASSWGTATGELFF

j_gene: TRBJ1-1
d_gene: NA
v_gene: TRBV19
abundance: NA
CDR3aa: CASSKGQNNGF

j_gene: TRBJ2-5
d_gene: TRBD2
v_gene: TRBV6-6
abundance: NA
CDR3aa: CASSRTSGRVSQYF

j_gene: TRBJ2-3
d_gene: NA
v_gene: TRBV5-1
abundance: NA
CDR3aa: CASSFPGTGSTDTQYF

j_gene: TRBJ2-5
d_gene: NA
v_gene: TRBV6-1
abundance: NA
CDR3aa: CASSESETQYF

j_gene: TRBJ1-1
d_gene: NA
v_gene: TRBV5-1
abundance: NA
CDR3aa: CASTQGSEAFF

j_gene: TRBJ1-3
d_gene: NA
v_gene: TRBV27
abundance: NA
CDR3aa: CASSFTKGNTIYF

j_gene: TRBJ1-1
d_gene: NA
v_gene: TRBV10-3
abundance: once
CDR3aa: CAISQSVENRRKAFF

j_gene: TRBJ1-5
d_gene: NA
v_gene: TRBV7-2
abundance: NA
CDR3aa: CASSLGNQPQHF

j_gene: TRBJ1-1
d_gene: NA
v_gene: TRBV6-1
abundance: NA
CDR3aa: CASSEMLGLNTEAFF

j_gene: TRBJ2-7
d_gene: NA
v_gene: TRBV27
abundance: NA
CDR3aa: CASSLVGGLYEQYF

j_gene: TRBJ2-7
d_gene: TRBD1
v_gene: TRBV11-2
abundance: NA
CDR3aa: CASSVDRVEEQYF

j_gene: TRBJ2-2
d_gene: NA
v_gene: TRBV15
abundance: NA
CDR3aa: CATSAFNGELFF

j_gene: TRBJ1-2
d_gene: NA
v_gene: TRBV19
abundance: NA
CDR3aa: CASSIEDSNYGYTF

j_gene: TRBJ2-5
d_gene: NA
v_gene: TRBV5-5
abundance: few
CDR3aa: CASSLEGGRETQYF

j_gene: TRBJ2-7
d_gene: NA
v_gene: TRBV19
abundance: NA
CDR3aa: CATQGFLSYEQYF

j_gene: TRBJ2-3
d_gene: NA
v_gene: TRBV29-1
abundance: NA
CDR3aa: CSVEGVEADTQYF

j_gene: TRBJ2-7
d_gene: NA
v_gene: TRBV4-1
abundance: NA
CDR3aa: CASSQVIAGSYEQYF

j_gene: TRBJ1-6
d_gene: NA
v_gene: TRBV11-2
abundance: NA
CDR3aa: CASSFGQHNSPLHF

j_gene: TRBJ1-5
d_gene: TRBD1
v_gene: TRBV7-9
abundance: NA
CDR3aa: CASSLAGRTGGNQPQHF

j_gene: TRBJ1-4
d_gene: NA
v_gene: TRBV7-2
abundance: NA
CDR3aa: CASSLYGAGLNEKLFF

j_gene: TRBJ2-1
d_gene: TRBD2
v_gene: TRBV29-1
abundance: NA
CDR3aa: CSVDWAGGYYNEQFF

j_gene: TRBJ2-7
d_gene: TRBD1
v_gene: TRBV4-3
abundance: NA
CDR3aa: CASSQGGDRGLDEQYF

j_gene: TRBJ1-2
d_gene: NA
v_gene: TRBV4-2
abundance: once
CDR3aa: CASSQGTSVNYGYTF

j_gene: TRBJ1-6
d_gene: TRBD1
v_gene: TRBV27
abundance: NA
CDR3aa: CASSPGTGIGNSPLHF

j_gene: TRBJ1-2
d_gene: NA
v_gene: TRBV6-8
abundance: NA
CDR3aa: CATRRGRCYGYTF

j_gene: TRBJ2-3
d_gene: NA
v_gene: TRBV19
abundance: NA
CDR3aa: CASSLHRTDTQYF

j_gene: TRBJ2-3
d_gene: TRBD2
v_gene: TRBV9
abundance: once
CDR3aa: CASSVSGGADDTQYF

j_gene: TRBJ2-5
d_gene: TRBD2
v_gene: TRBV2
abundance: NA
CDR3aa: CASSETSEETQYF

j_gene: TRBJ2-7
d_gene: TRBD2
v_gene: TRBV4-3
abundance: NA
CDR3aa: CASSQDWPSGDYEQYF

j_gene: TRBJ2-3
d_gene: TRBD2
v_gene: TRBV2
abundance: few
CDR3aa: CAKTLSAGGVSVTDTQYF

j_gene: TRBJ1-2
d_gene: NA
v_gene: TRBV5-5
abundance: NA
CDR3aa: CASSSAYSGDRDGYTF

j_gene: TRBJ1-5
d_gene: NA
v_gene: TRBV10-3
abundance: NA
CDR3aa: CAISGPGSQPQHF

j_gene: TRBJ2-3
d_gene: TRBD2
v_gene: TRBV6-1
abundance: NA
CDR3aa: CASSEAAGLAGAPDTQYF

j_gene: TRBJ2-2
d_gene: NA
v_gene: TRBV9
abundance: NA
CDR3aa: CASQRGEGGELFF

j_gene: TRBJ2-5
d_gene: NA
v_gene: TRBV7-9
abundance: NA
CDR3aa: CASSLVDRMETQYF

j_gene: TRBJ2-2
d_gene: NA
v_gene: TRBV13
abundance: NA
CDR3aa: CASLEYYTGELFF

j_gene: TRBJ1-6
d_gene: TRBD1
v_gene: TRBV27
abundance: NA
CDR3aa: CASTWDRNSPLHF

j_gene: TRBJ2-1
d_gene: NA
v_gene: TRBV27
abundance: few
CDR3aa: CATDGGPYNEQFF